This TCR beta chain was retrieved from a study of metastatic and nonmetastatic thyroid tumors. Looking at the study overall: A comparison of repertoires was made across blood and tumor or nodule tissue from malignant and benign thyroid patients.

Patients underwent thyroid surgery, and none had received any treatment before it. In the original workflow: Variation in CDR3 across clinicopathological groups served as the basis for constructing a distant-metastasis classifier in papillary thyroid cancer. From the PCR reads, TCRdb re-called clones with MiXCR. TCRdb, rather than the study authors, made the V and J calls. The sample carries around 17,000 clones, about 26% recorded once. There are 15 residues in the CDR3. Germline CDR1 LGHNA, CDR2 YSLEER. V lost 1 base to trimming and J lost 2 bases; unmatched junction nucleotides: 2. This clonotype originated in a female donor with papillary thyroid cancer or a benign thyroid nodule (not recorded which). Some clones in this sample may be carry-over from other donors' samples. The gene calls are TRBV4-3 and TRBJ2-1; TRBD2 matches at 7 bases. Sequenced: adjacent normal tissue. CDR3 DNA sequence: TGCGCCAGCAGCCAAGGCCGGGGGGCCTACAATGAGCAGTTCTTC. Its translation: CASSQGRGAYNEQFF.